Following are 13 T cell receptor beta chains from one sample sequenced in a study of blood T cells in healthy people across ages. For the second PCR, which ran for 7 to 11 cycles, a sample-barcoded 5' primer and a J-beta primer mix were used. One entry per CDR3 protein, called by TCRdb with MiXCR from the 5' RACE reads. The sample contains roughly 1,800,000 distinct CDR3 sequences, around 50% of which appear only once. Sequencing was done on a sample of blood. The receptor set was obtained from a woman between 40 and 55 years old in good health.

For the CDR3, the DNA is TGTGCCAGCAGCTTAGCCTGGGAAGGAGATACGCAGTATTTT. Residues: CASSLAWEGDTQYF. V and J are TRBV7-9 and TRBJ2-3; D remains unclear. This CDR3 comprises 14 residues. V lost 0 bases, J lost 5 bases, and 9 bases lay in between. Looked up from germline, CDR1 is SEHNR and CDR2 is FQNEAQ (reference sequence).

The J gene is TRBJ2-1, the V gene TRBV2, with 10 bases matching TRBD2. Germline CDR1 is SNHLY and CDR2 is FYNNEI. The CDR3 has 16 amino acids. J gave up 4 bases and V 5 bases, and 8 bases lay outside the gene matches. The CDR3 spells CASSRSGGAVYNEQFF. The CDR3, as DNA: TGTGCCAGCAGTCGAAGCGGGGGGGCGGTGTACAATGAGCAGTTCTTC.

The chain combines TRBV20-1 with TRBJ2-4, with TRBD1 matching over 7 bases. J lost 13 bases, V lost 0 bases, and 15 bases had no gene match. The CDR3 has 15 residues. The germline V gene encodes CDR1 DFQATT and CDR2 SNEGSKA (reference sequence). The CDR3 nucleotides read TGCAGTGCTAGAGAGAGGGGGCAGTTCCAAGGTACCCAGTACTTC. Amino acid sequence: CSARERGQFQGTQYF.

The V gene is TRBV7-2, the J gene TRBJ2-7; 11 bases map to TRBD2. This CDR3 has 16 amino acids. Trimming at V came to 5 bases and at J to 7 bases, leaving 13 bases not matched to a gene. Per germline, CDR1 SGHTA and CDR2 FQGNSA. CDR3 nucleotides: TGTGCCAGCAGCCTTAGCGGGGGGGCAGCCTACAATGAGCAGTACTTC. Protein sequence: CASSLSGGAAYNEQYF. Full variable domain (remainder filled in from reference TRBV7-2 and TRBJ2-7): GAGVSQSPSNKVTEKGKDVELRCDPISGHTALYWYRQSLGQGLEFLIYFQGNSAPDKSGLPSDRFSAERTGGSVSTLTIQRTQQEDSAVYLCASSLSGGAAYNEQYFGPGTRLTVT.

The chain has TRBV29-1 and TRBJ2-5; D unclear. The end of the DNA aligns better with TRBJ2-7, so the J call may be wrong. This CDR3 is built from 12 residues. The germline V gene encodes CDR1 SQVTM and CDR2 ANQGSEA. CDR3 in amino acids: CSVELVPHEQYF. Here the CDR3 DNA reads TGCAGCGTTGAGCTTGTGCCCCACGAGCAGTACTTC.

A few counts support this clonotype. The CDR3 DNA follows: TGTGCCAGCAGTCCGGACAGAGAGCCCCACCATGAGCAGTTCTTC. Its protein product is CASSPDREPHHEQFF. The rearrangement uses TRBV11-2 and TRBJ2-1, with a weak D call TRBD1 (6 bases). This CDR3 is built from 15 residues. V shed 6 bases and J shed 8 bases, with 20 bases lying between them. Germline assignment: CDR1 SGHAT and CDR2 FQNNGV.

This clonotype was found a few times. The chain couples TRBV5-1 to TRBJ2-1; 8 nucleotides match TRBD2. The V gene end was trimmed by 2 bases and the J gene end by 5 bases; junction bases not matched to a gene: 3. This CDR3 has 14 residues. From germline, CDR1 is SGHRS and CDR2 YFSETQ. The CDR3 protein is CASSLEAGDNEQFF. CDR3 nucleotide sequence: TGCGCCAGCAGCTTAGAAGCGGGGGACAATGAGCAGTTCTTC.

The rearrangement joins TRBV6-5 to TRBJ2-7; the D is unclear. This CDR3 is 14 amino acids long. Trimming shortened V by 4 bases and J by 3 bases, and 13 bases separated the two germline ends. The germline gives CDR1 MNHEY, CDR2 SVGAGI. The DNA of the CDR3 is TGTGCCAGCAGTTCCCCAGTGGGGTTCTACGAGCAGTACTTC. Its translation: CASSSPVGFYEQYF.

The chain employs TRBV6-1 and TRBJ2-3, with D tentatively TRBD2 (5 bases). Germline V gene sequence: CDR1 MNHNS, CDR2 SASEGT. The CDR3 is made up of 15 amino acids. Trimming removed 5 bases at V and 2 bases at J, with 14 bases between. The CDR3 DNA sequence: TGTGCCAGCAGTTCCGCACCGGGGTCCACAGATACGCAGTATTTT. This codes for CASSSAPGSTDTQYF.

The genes are TRBV12-3 or TRBV12-4 and TRBJ2-1, with 9 positions matching TRBD1. The V and J ends lost 7 bases and 7 bases, in that order; junction bases with no gene match: 2. The CDR3 is made up of 12 amino acids. DNA of the CDR3: TGTGCCAGCAACGACAGGGGGAATGAGCAGTTCTTC. Amino acids: CASNDRGNEQFF.

This clonotype was observed a handful of times. The chain uses TRBV28 and TRBJ2-7; tentative D call: TRBD2 (5 bases). The CDR3 has 15 amino acids. Trimming left V 6 bases short and J 0 bases short, with 15 bases between. Germline V gene sequence: CDR1 MDHEN, CDR2 SYDVKM. The chain's CDR3 is CASSPPGEPSYEQYF. As DNA, the CDR3 is TGTGCCAGCAGCCCCCCCGGGGAGCCCTCCTACGAGCAGTACTTC.

Points on this clonotype: This may come from a read error, since a much larger clone is one base off. The V call is TRBV20-1, the J call TRBJ1-2, with 8 nucleotides matching TRBD1. This CDR3 spans 19 amino acids. Germline CDR1 is DFQATT and CDR2 is SNEGSKA (reference sequence). J gave up 1 base and V 0 bases, and 16 bases lay outside the gene matches. The CDR3 is CSARDQGGAGGPRNYGYTF. CDR3 bases: TGCAGTGCTAGAGATCAAGGGGGGGCAGGGGGCCCTCGTAACTATGGCTACACCTTC.

This chain connects TRBV7-8 to TRBJ2-7, with 7 bases lining up with TRBD2. Trimming took 5 bases from V and 7 from J; bases not matched to a gene: 14. The CDR3 is made up of 15 amino acids. Per germline, CDR1 SGHVS and CDR2 FQNEAQ. CDR3 residues: CASSAPGGVYNEQYF. The CDR3 nucleotides read TGTGCCAGCAGCGCGCCGGGGGGTGTCTACAATGAGCAGTACTTC.